This TCR beta chain is from a study of T cells after yellow fever vaccination. CDR1 and CDR2 from the germline V gene are SGHRS and YFSETQ. The CDR3 is 14 amino acids. V trimming: 2 bases; J trimming: 3 bases; junction bases outside the gene matches: 0. This clonotype has ten or more counts. TCRdb analysed the 5' RACE reads with MiXCR anew, one entry per CDR3 protein. The table includes about 240,000 distinct CDR3 sequences, roughly 4% detected once. The sequenced sample was PBMCs, obtained 15 days after the yellow fever booster vaccination. The clonotype originates from a man between 18 and 35 years old who received the YFV17D yellow fever vaccine. The chain combines TRBV5-1 with TRBJ2-5, with 11 bases identical to TRBD2. CDR3 sequence (DNA): TGCGCCAGCAGCTTACTAGCGGGAGAAGAGACCCAGTACTTC. Protein product: CASSLLAGEETQYF. Looking up the rest from reference TRBV5-1 and TRBJ2-5 gives the full variable domain: KAGVTQTPRYLIKTRGQQVTLSCSPISGHRSVSWYQQTPGQGLQFLFEYFSETQRNKGNFPGRFSGRQFSNSRSEMNVSTLELGDSALYLCASSLLAGEETQYFGPGTRLLVL.